Listed below are T cell receptor beta chains from one sample, sequenced in a study of blood T cell repertoires in COVID-19. TCRdb keeps only in-frame clones here, not all; method: immunoSEQ multiplex PCR. The data contain about 76,000 clones, around nine tenths of them singletons. Sequencing was done on a sample of peripheral blood. The receptors here all came from a human donor in a cohort sampled during active COVID-19. Both conserved end residues are part of each CDR3. The order of the fields is J gene, D gene, V gene, clone size, CDR3 protein, CDR3 DNA. D genes are given only for firm matches. Size tells how often a clone was seen (once, few, many) or the class of an expanded clone, and some rows leave it out.

TRBJ2-1,.,TRBV4-3,.,CASSQTSAIEQFF,TGCGCCAGCAGCCAGACTTCCGCCATTGAGCAGTTCTTC
TRBJ2-1,.,TRBV6-2/TRBV6-3,once,CASSPTSNEQFF,TGTGCCAGCAGTCCGACTAGCAATGAGCAGTTCTTC
TRBJ1-2,.,TRBV5-4,.,CASSLRGTNYGYTF,TGTGCCAGCAGCTTGAGGGGCACTAACTATGGCTACACCTTC
TRBJ2-7,TRBD1,TRBV29-1,.,CSVPGTGANYEQYF,TGCAGCGTGCCCGGGACAGGGGCAAACTACGAGCAGTACTTC
TRBJ2-1,TRBD2,TRBV4-2,.,CASSEGTSGKGEQFF,TGTGCCAGCAGCGAAGGGACTAGCGGGAAGGGTGAGCAGTTCTTC
TRBJ2-5,TRBD2,TRBV27,.,CASRGRGQETQYF,TGTGCCAGCCGAGGGAGGGGTCAAGAGACCCAGTACTTC
TRBJ2-7,.,TRBV19,.,CASSIAGRSYEQYF,TGTGCCAGTAGTATAGCAGGGAGGTCCTACGAGCAGTACTTC
TRBJ1-1,.,TRBV4-3,.,CASSQEGRGTEAFF,TGCGCCAGCAGCCAAGAGGGGAGAGGGACTGAAGCTTTCTTT
TRBJ1-5,TRBD1,TRBV11-2,.,CASSAGQFNQPQHF,TGTGCCAGCAGCGCGGGACAGTTCAATCAGCCCCAGCATTTT
TRBJ2-7,TRBD2,TRBV15,.,CATSPRLAELTRQYF,TGTGCCACCAGCCCCCGACTAGCGGAGCTTACGAGGCAGTACTTC
TRBJ2-7,.,TRBV2,.,CASSPTGTRSPHLYF,TGTGCCAGCAGTCCGACCGGGACAAGGTCCCCCCATCTGTACTTC
TRBJ2-2,.,TRBV19,.,CASSTRRVDTGELFF,TGTGCCAGTAGTACTCGGAGGGTGGACACCGGGGAGCTGTTTTTT
TRBJ2-1,.,TRBV18,.,CASSPSGVDSYNEQFF,TGTGCCAGCTCACCATCCGGGGTGGATTCCTACAATGAGCAGTTCTTC
TRBJ2-1,.,TRBV7-3,.,CASSYQGNNEQFF,TGTGCCAGCAGCTACCAGGGGAACAATGAGCAGTTCTTC
TRBJ1-1,.,TRBV7-9,once,CASSFGRERGTGAEAFF,TGTGCCAGCAGCTTCGGACGAGAACGGGGGACGGGCGCTGAAGCTTTCTTT
TRBJ2-2,.,TRBV5-5,once,CASSLAPGVANTGELFF,TGTGCCAGCAGCTTGGCCCCAGGGGTCGCGAACACCGGGGAGCTGTTTTTT
TRBJ2-1,TRBD2,TRBV28,once,CASSFGLAGYNEQFF,TGTGCCAGCAGTTTTGGACTAGCGGGTTACAATGAGCAGTTCTTC
TRBJ2-7,.,TRBV2,.,CASSDKPYEQYF,TGTGCCAGCAGTGACAAGCCCTACGAGCAGTACTTC